This TCR beta chain was sequenced for a study of blood T cell repertoires in COVID-19. Study as a whole: T cells, B-cell-depleted T cells, or PBMCs provided the cDNA or gDNA that served as material.

CDR3 length: 14 residues. Per the germline V gene, CDR1 is SGHTA and CDR2 is FQGNSA. Trimming left V 4 bases short and J 5 bases short, with 12 bases between. Some clones are missing from TCRdb's copy, which holds only in-frame ones; the method was immunoSEQ multiplex PCR. The sample has 70,000 or so clones, 79% seen once. The sequenced sample was peripheral blood. This TCR was sampled from a man aged 55 to 70 with acute or convalescent COVID-19. V and J are TRBV7-2 and TRBJ1-3; weak D call: TRBD1 (5 bases). The CDR3 bases are TGTGCCAGCAGCTCGACAGTCCCTCGAAACACCATATATTTT. It specifies CASSSTVPRNTIYF.